This T cell receptor beta chain was obtained from a study of blood T cell repertoires in COVID-19. Overall study: Acute and convalescent COVID-19 samples came from the United States, Italy and Spain. The analysed material was cDNA or gDNA that came from T cells, B-cell-depleted T cells, or PBMCs.

In the source study's methods: The assay estimated nucleated cells by amplifying reference gene primers. Clones were sequenced by immunoSEQ multiplex PCR, and TCRdb holds only the in-frame ones, with some missing. The DNA was the basis for D and trimming; V, J and clone size are from that table. The table includes about 150,000 clones, 91% detected once. The V and J ends lost 5 bases and 4 bases, in that order; junction bases with no gene match: 9. Germline V lookup: CDR1 LNHDA, CDR2 SQIVND (reference sequence). This CDR3 contains 16 residues. This chain uses TRBV19 with TRBJ1-5, with 9 bases identical to TRBD1. The receptor was derived from a man aged 45-65 years with acute or convalescent COVID-19. The specimen sequenced was peripheral blood. The CDR3 DNA reads as TGTGCCAGTAGTCTTTACGGGACAGGGTCTAATCAGCCCCAGCATTTT. Its translation: CASSLYGTGSNQPQHF.